The T cell receptor beta chain described here comes from a study of shared clonotypes between healthy human individuals (dated by TCRdb to about 2020). For the wider study: A few men and two women, aged 18 to 49 years, made up the cohort. The study deeply sequenced blood TCR repertoires of five healthy adults to estimate repertoire size and the extent of clonotype sharing between individuals. Different laboratories and diverse techniques were used to prepare libraries and sequence TCR repertoires, to increase sequencing depth and limit assay-specific biases. Between about 0.94 and 8.9 billion PBMCs per donor were obtained by leukapheresis.

Broad study findings and their caveats: Sampling was limited to blood, and TCR repertoires in tissue likely differ from TCR repertoires in blood. Pairwise subsampling indicated that sequencing depth was expected to affect the degree of clonotype sharing among donors. Because the study included only a small number of donors, the genetic and exposure-history diversity represented was limited.

Donors were healthy HIV-negative adults with no recently reported acute infections or vaccinations. Every donor was a Caucasian adult living in Nashville, Tennessee, USA. For unsorted samples, 84 million or so PBMCs were counted, and genomic DNA was extracted using the QIAamp DNA Blood Mini kit. Blood was collected by leukapheresis, and PBMCs were isolated by Ficoll-Histopaque density gradient centrifugation and then cryopreserved in liquid nitrogen vapor phase. With regard to this clone: What this receptor recognizes is not known. No per-base quality is available; no much larger clone lies one base away.

TCR CDR3 regions were amplified from genomic DNA by multiplex PCR using the deep immunoSEQ assay. Extracted genomic DNA from each cell subset was distributed evenly across all wells of several immunoSEQ 96-well plates, and each plate was treated as a replicate. For unsorted PBMC, each replicate PCR was loaded with about 280 ng genomic DNA, equivalent to tens of thousands of T cell genomes. Ten immunoSEQ deep assay plates were used to sequence the unsorted PBMC genomic DNA. The purified libraries were quantified using a Qubit 3.0 fluorometer, sized with a Bioanalyzer 2100, and then quantified again using the KAPA Library Quantification kit. Every immunoSEQ 96-well plate was sequenced on a separate single-read 150-cycle Illumina NextSeq 550 flow cell. Processing in the source paper ran as follows. The immunoSEQ output contained only junctional sequences without quality scores, so filtering could not match that applied to full-length reads. Sequences were annotated with PyIR, a Python wrapper for IgBLAST v1.9, using IMGT germline references to assign V/J genes and CDR3. Any read was removed if the V/J assignment was weak (E-value above 1e-6), the CDR3 was missing, or the read contained stop codons, out-of-frame junctions, or ambiguous translated residues. V3J clonotypes were defined as sequences sharing the same inferred V gene, J gene, and CDR3 amino acid sequence. To compute the percentage overlap between repertoires, the number of shared unique clonotypes was divided by the size of the smaller repertoire. Richness of each repertoire was evaluated using RTK rarefaction, the Chao1 estimator, and Recon v2.1 estimates of unobserved clonotypes. TCRdb stores this immuneACCESS table with in-frame sequences only. Part of the clones is absent; in the studies checked, under half of the shortfall reflects unresolved V genes, and no reason is known for the rest. The V and J calls and the clone size are those of that table, but D and trimming were determined from the DNA. Within this sample are 490,000 or so clones, with roughly four fifths of them counted one time only. Under 15% of the sample comes from the top ten.

This sequence was found in a woman between 40 and 55 years old in good health. Some clones in this sample may be carry-over from other donors' samples. The sequenced material came from PBMCs.

Here the CDR3 is given as CASSEAPAVGTDTQYF. The DNA sequence is TGTGCCAGCAGTGAAGCTCCCGCCGTTGGCACAGATACGCAGTATTTT. This receptor chain uses TRBV2 and TRBJ2-3, with no confident D gene call. CDR1 and CDR2, looked up from the germline V gene, are SNHLY and FYNNEI. There are 16 amino acids in the CDR3, from cysteine to phenylalanine inclusive. Of the read, only the CDR3 DNA is kept; its 48 bases are in frame from base 1. Relative to germline, V is 0 bases shorter and J is 1 base shorter, with 11 bases between their ends.